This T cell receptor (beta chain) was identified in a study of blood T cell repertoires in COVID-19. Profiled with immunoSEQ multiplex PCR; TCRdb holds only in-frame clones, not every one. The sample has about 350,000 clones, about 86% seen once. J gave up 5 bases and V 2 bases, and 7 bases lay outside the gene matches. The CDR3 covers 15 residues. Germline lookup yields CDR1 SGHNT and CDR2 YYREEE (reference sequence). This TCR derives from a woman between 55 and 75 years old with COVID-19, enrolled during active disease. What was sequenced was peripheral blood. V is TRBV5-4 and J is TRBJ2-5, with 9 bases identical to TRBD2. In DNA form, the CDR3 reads TGTGCCAGCAGCTTCGGTGGCGGGGGGGTCGAGACCCAGTACTTC. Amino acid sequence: CASSFGGGGVETQYF.